Listed below are T cell receptor beta chains from one sample, sequenced in a study of cytomegalovirus exposure and HLA in healthy donors. Libraries were prepared by immunoSEQ multiplex PCR; TCRdb keeps only in-frame clonotypes and omits some of them. This sample has approximately 120,000 clones, with 70% to 85% found just once. Sequenced sample: PBMCs. The receptors were gathered from a middle-aged woman in good health and CMV-seropositive. Both conserved end residues are part of each CDR3. A D gene is named only where the DNA matches it firmly. Size tells how often a clone was seen (once, few, many) or the class of an expanded clone, and some rows leave it out.

j_call d_call clone_size v_call cdr3_nt cdr3_aa
TRBJ1-1 TRBD1 few TRBV7-3 TGTGCCAGCAGCCTACAGGGGGCCAGATCCACTGAAGCTTTCTTT CASSLQGARSTEAFF
TRBJ2-4 . once TRBV23-1 TGCGCCAGCAGTCAGACACAGGGAAAGGACAAAAACATTCAGTACTTC CASSQTQGKDKNIQYF
TRBJ1-4 . few TRBV2 TGTGCCAGCAGTCGAGACAGTTATGAAAAACTGTTTTTT CASSRDSYEKLFF
TRBJ2-6 TRBD1 . TRBV18 TGTGCCAGCTCACCGGTAGGGGGCCCTGGGGCCAACGTCCTGACTTTC CASSPVGGPGANVLTF
TRBJ1-5 . . TRBV28 TGTGCCAGCAGTTTAGGACAGCTGTGGGCGCCCCAGCATTTT CASSLGQLWAPQHF
TRBJ1-2 . . TRBV5-4 TGTGCCAGCAGCACTAGGGGAGGTTATGGCTACACCTTC CASSTRGGYGYTF
TRBJ2-4 TRBD2 once TRBV10-2 TGCGCCAGCAGTAGGGGAGGGGAAAACATTCAGTACTTC CASSRGGENIQYF
TRBJ2-3 . . TRBV7-3 TGTGCCAGCAGCTTAAGGGGGGGCCTAAGCACAGATACGCAGTATTTT CASSLRGGLSTDTQYF
TRBJ1-1 . . TRBV29-1 TGCAGCGTTGAGACCTCGGGGGCTGAAGCTTTCTTT CSVETSGAEAFF
TRBJ1-4 . . TRBV18 TGTGCCAGCTCACTCCGCAGGGGAAATAATGAAAAACTGTTTTTT CASSLRRGNNEKLFF